One TCR beta chain is described in this entry. Its specificity is not known. Germline-derived CDR1 and CDR2 are SGHDT and YYEEEE. V lost 9 bases, J lost 2 bases, and 21 bases lay in between. There are 15 residues in the CDR3. This record comes from a study of identical twins. Study-wide results and limits: Zero-insertion analyses could be partly confounded by invariant MAIT and iNKT cells. Model-predicted out-of-frame TCR alpha sharing fell below observed values in monozygotic twins.

MiXCR was run by TCRdb on the 5' RACE reads, yielding one entry per CDR3 protein. The sample holds about 570,000 distinct CDR3 sequences; more than 9% are singletons and the top ten take roughly 3%. In addition, the sample was reused for a study of yellow fever vaccine responses in identical twins. This second study notes: Vaccine-induced T cell responses in twins were reportedly observed to appear partly convergent, partly personalized.

This chain uses TRBV5-6 with TRBJ2-7; D possibly uses TRBD1 or TRBD2 (7 bases each). This TCR derives from a woman aged 18-29 years in good health. The sequencing input was PBMCs. In DNA form, the CDR3 reads TGTGCCACCGGTAAAAGACAGGGAGGGACCTACGAGCAGTACTTC. This encodes CATGKRQGGTYEQYF.